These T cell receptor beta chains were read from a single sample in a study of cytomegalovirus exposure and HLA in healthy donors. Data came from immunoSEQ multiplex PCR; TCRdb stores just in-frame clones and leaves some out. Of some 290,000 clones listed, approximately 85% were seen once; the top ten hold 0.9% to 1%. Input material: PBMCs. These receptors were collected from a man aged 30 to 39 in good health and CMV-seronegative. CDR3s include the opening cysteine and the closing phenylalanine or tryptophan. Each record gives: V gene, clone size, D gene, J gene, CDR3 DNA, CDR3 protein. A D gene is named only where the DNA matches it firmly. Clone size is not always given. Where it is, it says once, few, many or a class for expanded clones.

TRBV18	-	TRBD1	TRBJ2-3	TGTGCCAGCTCACCACGTCCGGGACAGGCGAAAGGGGATACGCAGTATTTT	CASSPRPGQAKGDTQYF
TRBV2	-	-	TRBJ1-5	TGTGCCAGCAGTGAACCACGGTCCTATAGCAATCAGCCCCAGCATTTT	CASSEPRSYSNQPQHF
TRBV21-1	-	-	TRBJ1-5	TGTGCCAGCAGCAAGAAAAGAGAGGATCAGCCCCAGCATTTT	CASSKKREDQPQHF
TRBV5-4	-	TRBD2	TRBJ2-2	TGTGCCAGCGGCCTAGCGGAGAAGAACACCGGGGAGCTGTTTTTT	CASGLAEKNTGELFF
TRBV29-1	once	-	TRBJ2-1	TGCAGCGTTGAAAGGCCCCGGGAGCCCCCCGAGCAGTTCTTC	CSVERPREPPEQFF
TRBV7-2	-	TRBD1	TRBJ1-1	TGTGCCAGCAGCTTACCCCGGGACAGAGTTACTGAAGCTTTCTTT	CASSLPRDRVTEAFF
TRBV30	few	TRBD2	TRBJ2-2	TGTGCCTGGAGTGCAGCGGGGGCCTTTGACACCGGGGAGCTGTTTTTT	CAWSAAGAFDTGELFF
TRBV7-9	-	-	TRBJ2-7	TGTGCCAGCAGCTCCGAGGACTCCTACGAGCAGTACTTC	CASSSEDSYEQYF
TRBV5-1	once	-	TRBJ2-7	TGCGCCAGCAGTCAGGAAATCGACGGTACCTACGAGCAGTACTTC	CASSQEIDGTYEQYF
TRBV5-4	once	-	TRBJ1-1	TGTGCCAGCAGCGAAGGACAGAACACTGAAGCTTTCTTT	CASSEGQNTEAFF
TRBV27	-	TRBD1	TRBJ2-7	TGTGCCAGCAGTCGTGGGACAGGGGGTTTCTACGAGCAGTACTTC	CASSRGTGGFYEQYF
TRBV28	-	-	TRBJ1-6	TGTGCCAGCCTCCCCCGACGGACTTATAATTCACCCCTCCACTTT	CASLPRRTYNSPLHF
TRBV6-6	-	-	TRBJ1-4	TGTGCCAGCAGTTACGGCCAGATAAATGAAAAACTGTTTTTT	CASSYGQINEKLFF
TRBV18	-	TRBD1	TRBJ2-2	TGTGCCAGCTCACACCAGGGGGACACCGGGGAGCTGTTTTTT	CASSHQGDTGELFF
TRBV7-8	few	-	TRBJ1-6	TGTGCCAGCAGCTTCGGACAGAATAATTCACCCCTCCACTTT	CASSFGQNNSPLHF
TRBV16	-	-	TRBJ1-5	TGTGCCAGCAGCCAATTCTCGGGGAGCAATCAGCCCCAGCATTTT	CASSQFSGSNQPQHF
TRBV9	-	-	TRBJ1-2	TGTGCCAGCAGCGTAGATGAGGGTCCGGATGGCTACACCTTC	CASSVDEGPDGYTF
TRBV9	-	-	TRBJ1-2	TGTGCCAGCAGCTCCACGGGGGGGCTAGGTGGCTACACCTTC	CASSSTGGLGGYTF
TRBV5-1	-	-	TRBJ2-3	TGCGCCAGCAGCTTGGCTCTAGGGGGACCAGATACGCAGTATTTT	CASSLALGGPDTQYF
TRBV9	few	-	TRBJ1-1	TGTGCCAGCAGCATCCGAACTCACACTGAAGCTTTCTTT	CASSIRTHTEAFF
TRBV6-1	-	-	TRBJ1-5	TGTGCCAGCTCTCGTGGGCCCAATCAGCCCCAGCATTTT	CASSRGPNQPQHF
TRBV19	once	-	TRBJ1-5	TGTGCCAGTAGTATTTCGAGAGAGGTCCAGCCCCAGCATTTT	CASSISREVQPQHF
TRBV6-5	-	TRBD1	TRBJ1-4	TGTGCCAGCAGTCCGAGAGACAGGGCAGTTTTAAAACTGTTTTTT	CASSPRDRAVLKLFF
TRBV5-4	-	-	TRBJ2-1	TGTGCCAGCAGCTTGGACGGGAGTAGGTCCTACAATGAGCAGTTCTTC	CASSLDGSRSYNEQFF
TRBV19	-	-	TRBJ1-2	TGTGCCAGTCAGGACTACTATGGCTACACCTTC	CASQDYYGYTF
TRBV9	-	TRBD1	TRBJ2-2	TGTGCCAGCAGCCCTCTGGGACAGGGGAATGTTCACACCGGGGAGCTGTTTTTT	CASSPLGQGNVHTGELFF
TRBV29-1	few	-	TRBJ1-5	TGCAGCGTTGTCTCCGGCAATCAGCCCCAGCATTTT	CSVVSGNQPQHF
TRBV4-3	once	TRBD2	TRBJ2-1	TGCGCCAGCAGCCGGGAGGGACTAGCGACGGAGAATGAGCAGTTCTTC	CASSREGLATENEQFF
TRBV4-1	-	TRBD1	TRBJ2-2	TGCGCCAGCAGCCGAAGCGACCGACAGGGGGCTCCGGCCGGGGAGCTGTTTTTT	CASSRSDRQGAPAGELFF
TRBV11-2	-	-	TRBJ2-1	TGTGCCAGCAGACCCGAGGGAAATGTCTACAATGAGCAGTTCTTC	CASRPEGNVYNEQFF
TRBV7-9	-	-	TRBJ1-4	TGTGCCAGCAGCTCCCCAGGGGATAATGAAAAACTGTTTTTT	CASSSPGDNEKLFF
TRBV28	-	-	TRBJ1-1	TGTGCCAGCTCCCGTGGAGCAGGCCAAAAACTCTTGCGGGACACTGAAGCTTTCTTT	CASSRGAGQKLLRDTEAFF
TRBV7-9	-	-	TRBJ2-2	TGTGCCAGCAGCTTAGAGTGGGGCTACACCGGGGAGCTGTTTTTT	CASSLEWGYTGELFF
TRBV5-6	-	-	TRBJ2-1	TGTGCCAGCAGCTTGGGGGGAGTTCACTCCTACAATGAGCAGTTCTTC	CASSLGGVHSYNEQFF
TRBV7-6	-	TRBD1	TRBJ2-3	TGTGCCAGCAGCCTGACAGGGGTGGGGGCAGATACGCAGTATTTT	CASSLTGVGADTQYF
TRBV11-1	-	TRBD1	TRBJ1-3	TGTGCCAGCAGCCGTTATTACAGGGGAGCCTCTGGAAACACCATATATTTT	CASSRYYRGASGNTIYF
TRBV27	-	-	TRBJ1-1	TGTGCCAGCAGTTTAGGGCAGTACACTGAAGCTTTCTTT	CASSLGQYTEAFF
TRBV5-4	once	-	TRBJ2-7	TGTGCCAGCAGCTTTAGCACAGTAGAGGAGGACGAGCAGTACTTC	CASSFSTVEEDEQYF
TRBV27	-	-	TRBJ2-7	TGTGCCAGCAGTTTTAGTAGACAGGTTAGCTACGAGCAGTACTTC	CASSFSRQVSYEQYF
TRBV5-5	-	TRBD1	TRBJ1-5	TGTGCCAGCAGCCCTGGACAGGTTAATCAGCCCCAGCATTTT	CASSPGQVNQPQHF
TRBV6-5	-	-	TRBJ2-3	TGTGCCAGCAGCCCCCCGGGGGCAGATACGCAGTATTTT	CASSPPGADTQYF
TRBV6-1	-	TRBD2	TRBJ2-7	TGTGCCAGCAGTGCCGCACTAGCGGGGTCGTTCTACGAGCAGTACTTC	CASSAALAGSFYEQYF
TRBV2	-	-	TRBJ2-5	TGTGCCAGTAGTGGACAGAAGCAAGAGACCCAGTACTTC	CASSGQKQETQYF
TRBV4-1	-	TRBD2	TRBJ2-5	TGCGCCAGCAGCCCAGCGGGGGGGGAGACCCAGTACTTC	CASSPAGGETQYF
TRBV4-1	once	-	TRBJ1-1	TGCGCCAGCAGCCAGCCCTATATAACTGAAGCTTTCTTT	CASSQPYITEAFF
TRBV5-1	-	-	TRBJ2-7	TGCGCCAGCAGCCCCCTAATTTCAGGGTTACAGTCATCGGCCTACGAGCAGTACTTC	CASSPLISGLQSSAYEQYF
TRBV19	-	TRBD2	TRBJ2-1	TGTGCCAGTAGTCCCCGGCCGGGGGGGCGGAACAATGAGCAGTTCTTC	CASSPRPGGRNNEQFF
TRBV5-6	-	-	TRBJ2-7	TGTGCCAGCAGCTGGGGAGGGGGGTACGAGCAGTACTTC	CASSWGGGYEQYF
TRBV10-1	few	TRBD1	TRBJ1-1	TGCGCCAGCAGTGATTGGACAGGCGGAACTGAAGCTTTCTTT	CASSDWTGGTEAFF
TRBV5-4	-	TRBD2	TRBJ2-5	TGTGCCAGCAGCTCTCGGGGGGGCGGAGAGACCCAGTACTTC	CASSSRGGGETQYF
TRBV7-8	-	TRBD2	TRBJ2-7	TGTGCCAGCAGCTTATGGGATAGCGGGGGGCGCGACGGCTTATTCTACGAGCAGTACTTC	CASSLWDSGGRDGLFYEQYF
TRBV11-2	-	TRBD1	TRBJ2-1	TGTGCCAGCATCCCAAGGGGACAGGAATACAATGAGCAGTTCTTC	CASIPRGQEYNEQFF
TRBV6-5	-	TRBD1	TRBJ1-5	TGTGCCAGCGGGGACAGGGGGCAGCCCCAGCATTTT	CASGDRGQPQHF
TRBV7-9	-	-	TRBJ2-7	TGTGCCAGCAGCTTATCGGGCTCCTACGAGCAGTACTTC	CASSLSGSYEQYF
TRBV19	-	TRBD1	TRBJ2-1	TGTGCCAGTAGTTTATCCGGGACAGGCTACAATGAGCAGTTCTTC	CASSLSGTGYNEQFF
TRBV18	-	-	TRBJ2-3	TGTGCCAGCCATCCCAGAGGTATCACAGATACGCAGTATTTT	CASHPRGITDTQYF
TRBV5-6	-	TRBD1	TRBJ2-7	TGTGCCAGCAGCTTATGGACAGGAGGCCCCTACGAGCAGTACTTC	CASSLWTGGPYEQYF
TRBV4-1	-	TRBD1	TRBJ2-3	TGCGCCAGCAGCCCCGACAGGGTAACTAGCACAGATACGCAGTATTTT	CASSPDRVTSTDTQYF
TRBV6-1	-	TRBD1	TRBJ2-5	TGTGCCAGCAGTGACCCACCGGGACAGGGGAGAGAGACCCAGTACTTC	CASSDPPGQGRETQYF